The clone carrying this T cell receptor (beta chain) was seen a handful of times. Germline V gives CDR1 SGHNT, CDR2 YYREEE (reference sequence). The V gene lost 0 bases and the J gene lost 4 bases, with 13 bases spanning the gap. The CDR3 has 15 amino acids. This entry belongs to a study of blood T cells in healthy people across ages. Sample-barcoded 5' priming and a J-beta primer mix drove a second PCR of about 6 to 12 cycles. TCRdb redid the calling of the 5' RACE reads with MiXCR, one entry per CDR3 protein. Altogether some 1.6 million distinct CDR3 sequences are present, 30% to 40% being singletons, with the ten largest covering around 11%.

This TCR was recovered from a woman in her thirties in good health. This chain joins TRBV5-4 and TRBJ1-2, with unresolved D. The sequencing input was blood. CDR3 nucleotide sequence: TGTGCCAGCAGCTTGGCCGGGTTAGCATCCTATGGCTACACCTTC. It encodes CASSLAGLASYGYTF.